This T cell receptor (beta chain) emerged from a study of T cell repertoires in cytomegalovirus infection. Study details: Signatures in public TCR beta sequences pointed to both CMV infection and matching HLA type. Study-wide results and limits: Dominating the ex vivo response were HLA-C-restricted CMV-specific TCR beta clonotypes.

TCRdb ran MiXCR on the reads and lists one entry per CDR3 protein. This table holds some 680,000 distinct CDR3 sequences, approximately 34% found once. A word on this clonotype: Its specificity is not known.

This CDR3 has 16 amino acids. From germline, CDR1 is SGHTA and CDR2 FQGNSA. Trimming cost V 5 bases and J 0 bases, with 17 bases left between them. The sample comprised PBMCs. The receptor was derived from a human donor in good health (CMV status not recorded). Some clones in this sample may be carry-over from other donors' samples. The J gene is TRBJ2-7, the V gene TRBV7-2; D might be TRBD2 (5 bases). CDR3 coding DNA: TGTGCCAGCAGCCCCCCATGGGGAGCCGTCTCCTACGAGCAGTACTTC. This encodes CASSPPWGAVSYEQYF.